This is a list of T cell receptor beta chains from one sample in a study of T-cell memory formation after mild COVID-19. A single record per CDR3 protein comes from TCRdb applying MiXCR to the 5' RACE reads. The repertoire holds 350,000 to 450,000 distinct CDR3 sequences, with 20% to 25% as singletons. Sample: PBMCs or a T cell subset sorted from them (not recorded which). The source of these receptors is an adult woman who had mild COVID-19 (a few samples of this study predate the infection). Cell type and time point are not known. Each CDR3 is given with its conserved first and last residue. D genes are given only for firm matches. A row's size may be missing; if present it is once, few, many or a size class.

d_gene: NA
v_gene: TRBV24-1
abundance: few
j_gene: TRBJ2-1
CDR3nt: TGTGCCACCAGTGATTTTCCCGGCAATGAGCAGTTCTTC
CDR3aa: CATSDFPGNEQFF

d_gene: NA
v_gene: TRBV18
abundance: NA
j_gene: TRBJ1-2
CDR3nt: TGTGCCAGCTCACCAGGCGGTGGATCGAACTATGGCTACACCTTC
CDR3aa: CASSPGGGSNYGYTF

d_gene: NA
v_gene: TRBV5-6
abundance: few
j_gene: TRBJ2-1
CDR3nt: TGTGCCAGCGTTCGTCAGGGGCCATACTACAATGAGCAGTTCTTC
CDR3aa: CASVRQGPYYNEQFF

d_gene: NA
v_gene: TRBV4-1
abundance: NA
j_gene: TRBJ2-7
CDR3nt: TGCGCCAGCAGCCAAGGGCCCGACTACGAGCAGTACTTC
CDR3aa: CASSQGPDYEQYF

d_gene: TRBD2
v_gene: TRBV11-1
abundance: NA
j_gene: TRBJ2-1
CDR3nt: TGTGCCAGCAGCCCGCGGGGGGGGCCTTCTGAGGAGCAGTTCTTC
CDR3aa: CASSPRGGPSEEQFF

d_gene: TRBD1
v_gene: TRBV25-1
abundance: NA
j_gene: TRBJ2-5
CDR3nt: TGTGCCAGCAGTGAAACAGGGGGCCCAGAGACCCAGTACTTC
CDR3aa: CASSETGGPETQYF

d_gene: NA
v_gene: TRBV29-1
abundance: few
j_gene: TRBJ2-6
CDR3nt: TGCAGCGTTGAAGAGGGACGTCTTCCCTCTGGGGCCAACGTCCTGACTTTC
CDR3aa: CSVEEGRLPSGANVLTF

d_gene: NA
v_gene: TRBV5-1
abundance: few
j_gene: TRBJ2-7
CDR3nt: TGCGCCAGCAGCCCGGATAACACCCCTGACGGCGAGCAGTACTTC
CDR3aa: CASSPDNTPDGEQYF

d_gene: NA
v_gene: TRBV30
abundance: few
j_gene: TRBJ1-2
CDR3nt: TGTGCCTGGAGTGTTCCGGCAGGCCGTAACTATGGCTACACCTTC
CDR3aa: CAWSVPAGRNYGYTF

d_gene: TRBD2
v_gene: TRBV12-3/TRBV12-4
abundance: NA
j_gene: TRBJ2-3
CDR3nt: TGTGCCAGCAGTCTCCGGACTATGGGAGGGCAGGGTCGGACAGATACGCAGTATTTT
CDR3aa: CASSLRTMGGQGRTDTQYF

d_gene: NA
v_gene: TRBV7-8
abundance: few
j_gene: TRBJ2-7
CDR3nt: TGTGCCAGCAGCTCACATACCTACGAGCAGTACTTC
CDR3aa: CASSSHTYEQYF

d_gene: NA
v_gene: TRBV12-3/TRBV12-4
abundance: few
j_gene: TRBJ2-1
CDR3nt: TGTGCCAGCAGCCCCGAGTTAGCGGCGTATGAGCAGTTCTTC
CDR3aa: CASSPELAAYEQFF

d_gene: TRBD1
v_gene: TRBV24-1
abundance: NA
j_gene: TRBJ2-7
CDR3nt: TGTGCCACCAGTGATCCTAGGACAGGGGGTGGCGAGCAGTACTTC
CDR3aa: CATSDPRTGGGEQYF

d_gene: NA
v_gene: TRBV7-2
abundance: few
j_gene: TRBJ2-1
CDR3nt: TGTGCCAGCAGCTTAGTGGTGGCAGGGGCAGGGGAGCAGTTCTTC
CDR3aa: CASSLVVAGAGEQFF

d_gene: NA
v_gene: TRBV7-6
abundance: NA
j_gene: TRBJ2-5
CDR3nt: TGTGCCAGCAGCAATCCGGGTTCCGAAGAGACCCAGTACTTC
CDR3aa: CASSNPGSEETQYF

d_gene: TRBD1
v_gene: TRBV6-5
abundance: few
j_gene: TRBJ2-7
CDR3nt: TGTGCCAGCAGGGGACAGGGGTACTACGAGCAGTACTTC
CDR3aa: CASRGQGYYEQYF

d_gene: TRBD1
v_gene: TRBV29-1
abundance: NA
j_gene: TRBJ1-4
CDR3nt: TGCAGCGTCACCAGAGGACAGGGGCCTAATGAAAAACTGTTTTTT
CDR3aa: CSVTRGQGPNEKLFF

d_gene: TRBD1
v_gene: TRBV5-4
abundance: few
j_gene: TRBJ1-1
CDR3nt: TGTGCCAGCAGAAGAGGACAGGGGGAATCGAACACTGAAGCTTTCTTT
CDR3aa: CASRRGQGESNTEAFF

d_gene: TRBD2
v_gene: TRBV6-7
abundance: few
j_gene: TRBJ2-5
CDR3nt: TGTGCCAGCAGTTACACGACTAGCGGGAGCAACCGCCAAGAGACCCAGTACTTC
CDR3aa: CASSYTTSGSNRQETQYF

d_gene: TRBD2
v_gene: TRBV29-1
abundance: few
j_gene: TRBJ2-4
CDR3nt: TGCAGCGTTGATAGCGGGGACATTCAGTACTTC
CDR3aa: CSVDSGDIQYF

d_gene: NA
v_gene: TRBV6-5
abundance: NA
j_gene: TRBJ1-4
CDR3nt: TGTGCCAGCAGTTTCAGGGGAAGAAATGAAAAACTGTTTTTT
CDR3aa: CASSFRGRNEKLFF

d_gene: TRBD1
v_gene: TRBV27
abundance: once
j_gene: TRBJ1-6
CDR3nt: TGTGCCAGCAGTCCCCGGGACAGAAGCTCCTATAATTCACCCCTCCACTTT
CDR3aa: CASSPRDRSSYNSPLHF

d_gene: TRBD2
v_gene: TRBV11-2
abundance: few
j_gene: TRBJ2-2
CDR3nt: TGTGCCAGCAGCTTAGACGGACTAGCCGGGGAGCTGTTTTTT
CDR3aa: CASSLDGLAGELFF

d_gene: NA
v_gene: TRBV12-3/TRBV12-4
abundance: NA
j_gene: TRBJ2-3
CDR3nt: TGTGCCAGCAGTTACCGGACAGCTAGAACAGATACGCAGTATTTT
CDR3aa: CASSYRTARTDTQYF

d_gene: NA
v_gene: TRBV18
abundance: many
j_gene: TRBJ1-2
CDR3nt: TGTGCCAGCTCACCTGGACAGAACTATGGCTACACCTTC
CDR3aa: CASSPGQNYGYTF

d_gene: TRBD2
v_gene: TRBV20-1
abundance: few
j_gene: TRBJ2-7
CDR3nt: TGCAGTGCTACGGCTAGCGGGAACCACGAGCAGTACTTC
CDR3aa: CSATASGNHEQYF

d_gene: TRBD2
v_gene: TRBV15
abundance: NA
j_gene: TRBJ2-1
CDR3nt: TGTGCCACCAGCAGAGATCATGGAGAGCGGGGCTACAATGAGCAGTTCTTC
CDR3aa: CATSRDHGERGYNEQFF

d_gene: TRBD1
v_gene: TRBV4-2
abundance: NA
j_gene: TRBJ2-1
CDR3nt: TGTGCCAGCAGTAACAGGGCAGGGGGTGAGCAGTTCTTC
CDR3aa: CASSNRAGGEQFF

d_gene: TRBD2
v_gene: TRBV3-1
abundance: NA
j_gene: TRBJ2-3
CDR3nt: TGTGCCAGCAGTCGACAAGGCGGGAGGGCGACAGATACGCAGTATTTT
CDR3aa: CASSRQGGRATDTQYF

d_gene: TRBD1
v_gene: TRBV12-3/TRBV12-4
abundance: NA
j_gene: TRBJ1-1
CDR3nt: TGTGCCAGCACCAACACAGGGGCCGGTGAAGCTTTCTTT
CDR3aa: CASTNTGAGEAFF